Listed below are T cell receptor beta chains from one sample, sequenced in a study of cytomegalovirus exposure and HLA in healthy donors. The assay was immunoSEQ multiplex PCR, and TCRdb's table has in-frame clones only and misses some. The sample features about 190,000 clones, with roughly 0.98% in its top ten. The sample taken for sequencing was PBMCs. Receptor source: a woman younger than 45 in good health and CMV-seropositive. Both conserved end residues are part of each CDR3. The D gene is left open where the match is weak.

V	J	D	CDR3	DNA
TRBV9	TRBJ1-5	-	CASSVGGRLNQPQHF	TGTGCCAGCAGCGTAGGGGGCCGACTCAATCAGCCCCAGCATTTT
TRBV7-2	TRBJ1-2	-	CASSLLGREGYTF	TGTGCCAGCAGCTTATTAGGGCGGGAGGGCTACACCTTC
TRBV15	TRBJ2-7	TRBD2	CATTKRAGGPPGTYEQYF	TGTGCCACCACAAAGCGGGCGGGAGGGCCGCCAGGAACCTACGAGCAGTACTTC
TRBV4-1	TRBJ2-1	TRBD2	CASSHQRGYPYNEQFF	TGCGCCAGCAGCCATCAGCGGGGTTATCCCTACAATGAGCAGTTCTTC
TRBV19	TRBJ1-5	TRBD1	CASSRDRRIQPQHF	TGTGCCAGTAGTAGGGACAGGCGTATTCAGCCCCAGCATTTT
TRBV12-5	TRBJ1-1	-	CASGLEGYTEAFF	TGTGCTAGTGGTTTGGAGGGGTACACTGAAGCTTTCTTT
TRBV4-2	TRBJ2-7	-	CASSQEVIDKGGGYEQYF	TGTGCCAGCAGCCAAGAAGTTATCGACAAAGGGGGGGGGTACGAGCAGTACTTC
TRBV13	TRBJ2-4	-	CASSSVEEENIQYF	TGTGCCAGCAGCTCCGTAGAGGAGGAAAACATTCAGTACTTC
TRBV7-9	TRBJ1-2	-	CASSLAGGRSYGYTF	TGTGCCAGCAGCTTAGCAGGAGGTCGAAGCTATGGCTACACCTTC
TRBV15	TRBJ1-1	TRBD1	CATRIDRGNTEAFF	TGTGCCACCAGAATCGACAGGGGGAACACTGAAGCTTTCTTT
TRBV7-9	TRBJ1-1	-	CASSLQGTGTEAFF	TGTGCCAGCAGCTTACAGGGTACCGGCACTGAAGCTTTCTTT
TRBV7-2	TRBJ2-1	TRBD2	CASSFFRSSGSIEQFF	TGTGCCAGCAGCTTTTTCAGGTCTAGCGGGAGTATTGAGCAGTTCTTC
TRBV28	TRBJ1-2	-	CASQASANYGYTF	TGTGCCAGCCAGGCCTCAGCTAACTATGGCTACACCTTC
TRBV21-1	TRBJ1-2	-	CASSKVRIGQSGYTF	TGTGCCAGCAGCAAAGTCAGGATAGGCCAGTCTGGCTACACCTTC
TRBV5-1	TRBJ1-1	-	CASSLQVDTEAFF	TGCGCCAGCAGCTTGCAGGTGGACACTGAAGCTTTCTTT
TRBV13	TRBJ1-2	-	CASSNPGHLGGYTF	TGTGCCAGCAGTAATCCGGGACACCTAGGGGGCTACACCTTC
TRBV13	TRBJ1-4	TRBD1	CASSLTGVEEKLFF	TGTGCCAGCAGCCTAACAGGGGTCGAGGAAAAACTGTTTTTT
TRBV7-9	TRBJ1-5	-	CASSLGGTPGVNQPQHF	TGTGCCAGCAGCTTAGGAGGGACTCCGGGCGTCAATCAGCCCCAGCATTTT
TRBV7-8	TRBJ2-2	-	CASSLGAVTNTGELFF	TGTGCCAGCAGCTTAGGAGCGGTTACGAACACCGGGGAGCTGTTTTTT
TRBV29-1	TRBJ2-3	TRBD1	CSGETGGVGDTQYF	TGCAGCGGTGAGACAGGGGGAGTTGGAGATACGCAGTATTTT
TRBV5-1	TRBJ1-2	TRBD1	CASSFSGTGNDGYTF	TGCGCCAGCAGCTTTTCGGGGACAGGGAACGATGGCTACACCTTC
TRBV27	TRBJ2-1	TRBD2	CASRLLAASGRNEQFF	TGTGCCAGCAGACTGCTAGCGGCTAGCGGGAGGAATGAGCAGTTCTTC
TRBV4-2	TRBJ2-2	-	CASSQVIGQGLNTGELFF	TGTGCCAGCAGCCAAGTTATTGGGCAGGGCCTGAACACCGGGGAGCTGTTTTTT
TRBV7-7	TRBJ2-5	-	CASSLGGFQETQYF	TGTGCCAGCAGCTTAGGAGGGTTCCAAGAGACCCAGTACTTC
TRBV4-2	TRBJ2-5	TRBD2	CASSQDQRVGRGATYQETQYF	TGTGCCAGCAGCCAAGATCAGAGGGTTGGGCGGGGGGCCACGTACCAAGAGACCCAGTACTTC
TRBV7-9	TRBJ2-2	-	CASSSAAGELFF	TGTGCCAGCAGCTCGGCGGCCGGGGAGCTGTTTTTT
TRBV11-3	TRBJ2-2	TRBD1	CASSPPFGQGNGELFF	TGTGCCAGCAGCCCCCCCTTTGGACAGGGGAACGGGGAGCTGTTTTTT
TRBV19	TRBJ1-3	TRBD1	CASNPDRTGNTIYF	TGTGCCAGTAACCCGGACAGGACTGGAAACACCATATATTTT
TRBV2	TRBJ2-7	-	CASSQGTQGYEQYF	TGTGCCAGCAGCCAGGGGACCCAGGGCTACGAGCAGTACTTC
TRBV9	TRBJ1-2	TRBD1	CASTTDRGNYGYTF	TGTGCCAGCACCACAGACAGGGGTAACTATGGCTACACCTTC
TRBV15	TRBJ1-4	-	CATSRDPGSSANEKLFF	TGTGCCACCAGCAGAGATCCAGGGTCCTCCGCTAATGAAAAACTGTTTTTT
TRBV5-8	TRBJ2-5	TRBD1	CASSWGDRGPQETQYF	TGTGCCAGCAGCTGGGGGGACAGGGGGCCTCAAGAGACCCAGTACTTC
TRBV28	TRBJ2-7	-	CASSWRGVGYEQYF	TGTGCCAGCAGTTGGAGGGGCGTGGGGTACGAGCAGTACTTC
TRBV2	TRBJ2-7	-	CASRRGSYEQYF	TGTGCCAGCAGGCGGGGATCCTACGAGCAGTACTTC
TRBV4-3	TRBJ2-4	TRBD1	CASSAEGTGTVKNIQYF	TGCGCCAGCAGCGCCGAGGGGACCGGGACAGTGAAAAACATTCAGTACTTC
TRBV6-1	TRBJ1-4	-	CASSVGDATNEKLFF	TGTGCCAGCAGTGTAGGGGATGCAACTAATGAAAAACTGTTTTTT
TRBV5-4	TRBJ1-1	TRBD1	CASSSSKTGNEAFF	TGTGCCAGCAGCTCGTCAAAGACAGGGAATGAAGCTTTCTTT
TRBV5-1	TRBJ1-6	TRBD1	CASSTGQGDNSPLHF	TGCGCCAGCAGCACGGGACAGGGGGACAATTCACCCCTCCACTTT
TRBV2	TRBJ2-1	-	CATPPPSAYNEQFF	TGTGCCACCCCCCCACCTAGCGCATACAATGAGCAGTTCTTC
TRBV10-3	TRBJ1-5	TRBD1	CATDTGEQNQPQHF	TGTGCCACTGACACAGGGGAACAAAATCAGCCCCAGCATTTT
TRBV5-4	TRBJ2-3	-	CASSPGTPTDTQYF	TGTGCCAGCAGCCCCGGGACACCCACAGATACGCAGTATTTT
TRBV4-1	TRBJ1-2	-	CASSQEVFQEFSYGYTF	TGCGCCAGCAGCCAAGAGGTGTTTCAAGAGTTTTCCTATGGCTACACCTTC
TRBV7-8	TRBJ1-1	TRBD1	CASSLRARQGLNTEAFF	TGTGCCAGCAGCTTACGCGCAAGACAGGGACTGAACACTGAAGCTTTCTTT
TRBV7-2	TRBJ2-5	TRBD2	CASSFRLAGHQETQYF	TGTGCCAGCAGCTTTAGACTAGCGGGCCACCAAGAGACCCAGTACTTC
TRBV6-1	TRBJ2-3	-	CASSPAGGTDTQYF	TGTGCCAGCAGCCCTGCGGGTGGCACAGATACGCAGTATTTT
TRBV7-8	TRBJ2-1	-	CASTIKGSSDEQFF	TGTGCCAGCACCATAAAGGGGTCCTCGGATGAGCAGTTCTTC
TRBV5-6	TRBJ1-5	-	CASSFGPEGPQHF	TGTGCCAGCAGCTTTGGTCCGGAGGGGCCCCAGCATTTT
TRBV6-1	TRBJ2-7	-	CASSVRQYSYEQYF	TGTGCCAGCAGCGTCCGACAGTACTCCTACGAGCAGTACTTC